The table lists the clone carrying this T cell receptor beta chain with many counts. Antigen: not known. This specimen belongs to a study of identical twins. Study-wide points: Twins' surplus sharing was weaker for beta out-of-frame sequences. The more abundant beta clonotypes in cord blood had fewer insertions, and memory repertoires did not show this.

V was shortened by 6 bases and J by 6 bases, with 18 bases between the two germline ends. CDR3 length equals 14 residues. Germline loops: CDR1 MDHEN, CDR2 SYDVKM. Unique molecular identifiers were present on cDNA, and template switching added a universal primer site. Using its own MiXCR run on the 5' RACE reads, TCRdb lists one record per CDR3 protein. The repertoire includes under 350,000 distinct CDR3 sequences, roughly 10% of them detected once, and 6% to 8.5% sits in the top ten. The data also belong to a second study, concerning yellow fever vaccine responses in identical twins.

The receptor was isolated from a woman aged 18-29 years in good health. Sequenced material: CD8+ T cells sorted from blood. The chain recombines TRBV28 with TRBJ2-7; TRBD1 is a possible D gene (6 bases). The CDR3 DNA is TGTGCCAGCAGCCCCACAGGGAAGGCCCTCGAGCAGTACTTC. Amino acid sequence: CASSPTGKALEQYF.